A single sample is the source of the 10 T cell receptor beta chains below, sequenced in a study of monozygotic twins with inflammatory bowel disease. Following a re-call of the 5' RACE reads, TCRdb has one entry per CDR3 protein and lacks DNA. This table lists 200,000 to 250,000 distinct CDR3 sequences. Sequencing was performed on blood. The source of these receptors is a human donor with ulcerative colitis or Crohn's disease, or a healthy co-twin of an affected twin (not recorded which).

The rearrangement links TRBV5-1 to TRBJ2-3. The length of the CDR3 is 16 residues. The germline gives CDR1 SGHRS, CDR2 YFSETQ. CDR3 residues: CASSFGLAGRTDTQYF.

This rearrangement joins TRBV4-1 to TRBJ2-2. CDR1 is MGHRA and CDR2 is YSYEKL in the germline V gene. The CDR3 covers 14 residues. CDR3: CASSPGLRDGELFF.

CDR3 region: CASSARDRGVYGYTF. J is TRBJ1-2 and V is TRBV7-2; lacking DNA, the TRBD1 call made by TCRdb goes unchecked. Germline V gene data show CDR1 as SGHTA and CDR2 as FQGNSA. CDR3 length: 15 residues.

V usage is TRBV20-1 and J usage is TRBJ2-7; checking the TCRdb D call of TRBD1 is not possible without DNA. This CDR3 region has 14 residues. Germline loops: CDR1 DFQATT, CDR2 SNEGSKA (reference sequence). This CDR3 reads CSARRGGGSYEQYF.

The CDR3: CASRRSGTGATEAFF. This chain uses TRBV2 with TRBJ1-1; TCRdb designates TRBD1, a call that cannot be tested without DNA. Germline V gene lookup returns CDR1 SNHLY and CDR2 FYNNEI. This CDR3 spans 15 amino acids. Full variable domain (rest looked up from reference TRBV2 and TRBJ1-1): EPEVTQTPSHQVTQMGQEVILRCVPISNHLYFYWYRQILGQKVEFLVSFYNNEISEKSEIFDDQFSVERPDGSNFTLKIRSTKLEDSAMYFCASRRSGTGATEAFFGQGTRLTVV.

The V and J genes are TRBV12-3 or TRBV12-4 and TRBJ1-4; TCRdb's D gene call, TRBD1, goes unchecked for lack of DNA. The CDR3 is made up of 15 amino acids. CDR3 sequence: CASRRDRAIEEKLFF.

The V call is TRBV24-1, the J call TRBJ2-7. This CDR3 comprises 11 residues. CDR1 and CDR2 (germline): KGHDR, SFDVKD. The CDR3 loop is CATSLGYEQYF.

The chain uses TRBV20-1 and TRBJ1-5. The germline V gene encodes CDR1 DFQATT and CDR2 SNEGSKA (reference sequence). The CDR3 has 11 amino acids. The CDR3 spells CSAENGQPQHF.

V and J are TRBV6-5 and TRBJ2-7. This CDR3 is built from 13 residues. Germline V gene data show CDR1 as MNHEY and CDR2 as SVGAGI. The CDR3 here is CASSYRLAYEQYF.

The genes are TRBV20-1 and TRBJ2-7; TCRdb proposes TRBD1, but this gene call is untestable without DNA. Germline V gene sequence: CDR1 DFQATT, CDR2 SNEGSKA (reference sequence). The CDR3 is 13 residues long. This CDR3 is CSAATGVSYEQYF.